The clone carrying this TCR beta chain occurred once. This specimen belongs to a study of blood T cell repertoires in COVID-19. About the research overall: Samples of COVID-19 (acute and convalescent) were obtained from the United States, Italy and Spain. T cells, B-cell-depleted T cells, or PBMCs supplied cDNA or gDNA.

The germline V gene encodes CDR1 PRHDT and CDR2 FYEKMQ (reference sequence). The junction had 11 bases not matched to a gene; V was cut back by 4 bases and J by 7 bases. This CDR3 is built from 16 residues. Original processing methods: Amplification of reference gene primers provided the estimated nucleated cell counts. Measured with immunoSEQ multiplex PCR; TCRdb has only the in-frame clones, and not every one. That table gives V, J and clone size, and the DNA gave D and trimming. The sample has about 140,000 clones, about nine tenths seen once. The clonotype originates from a man in his fifties who had recovered from COVID-19. The chain uses TRBV13 and TRBJ2-1; 9 bases fit TRBD2. The source material was peripheral blood. In DNA form, the CDR3 reads TGTGCCAGCAGCTGGGGCGGGGGACTAGCTGTTAATGAGCAGTTCTTC. Amino acids: CASSWGGGLAVNEQFF. The complete variable domain, with remaining parts taken from reference TRBV13 and TRBJ2-1, reads AAGVIQSPRHLIKEKRETATLKCYPIPRHDTVYWYQQGPGQDPQFLISFYEKMQSDKGSIPDRFSAQQFSDYHSELNMSSLELGDSALYFCASSWGGGLAVNEQFFGPGTRLTVL.